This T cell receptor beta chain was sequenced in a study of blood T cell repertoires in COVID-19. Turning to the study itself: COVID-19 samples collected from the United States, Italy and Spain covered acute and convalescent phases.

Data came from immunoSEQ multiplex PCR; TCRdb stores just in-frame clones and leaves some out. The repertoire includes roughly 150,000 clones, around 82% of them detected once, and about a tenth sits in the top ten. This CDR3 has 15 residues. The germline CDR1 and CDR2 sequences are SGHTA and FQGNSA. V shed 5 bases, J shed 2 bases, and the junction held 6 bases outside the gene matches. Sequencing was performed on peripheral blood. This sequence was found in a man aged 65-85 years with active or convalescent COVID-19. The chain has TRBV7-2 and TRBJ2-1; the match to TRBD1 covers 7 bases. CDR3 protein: CASSLMTGPYNEQFF. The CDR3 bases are TGTGCCAGCAGCCTCATGACAGGGCCCTACAATGAGCAGTTCTTC.